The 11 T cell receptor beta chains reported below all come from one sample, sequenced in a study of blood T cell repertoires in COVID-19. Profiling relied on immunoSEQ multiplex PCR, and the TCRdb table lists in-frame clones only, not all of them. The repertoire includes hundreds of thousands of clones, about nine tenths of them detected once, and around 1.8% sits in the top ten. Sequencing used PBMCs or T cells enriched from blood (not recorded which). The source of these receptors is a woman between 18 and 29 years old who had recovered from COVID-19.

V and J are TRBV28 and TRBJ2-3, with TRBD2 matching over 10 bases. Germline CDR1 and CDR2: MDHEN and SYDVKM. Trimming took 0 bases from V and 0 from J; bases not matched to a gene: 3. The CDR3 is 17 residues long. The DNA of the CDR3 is TGTGCCAGCAGTTTATGGCTAGCGGGGGCTAGCACAGATACGCAGTATTTT. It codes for CASSLWLAGASTDTQYF.

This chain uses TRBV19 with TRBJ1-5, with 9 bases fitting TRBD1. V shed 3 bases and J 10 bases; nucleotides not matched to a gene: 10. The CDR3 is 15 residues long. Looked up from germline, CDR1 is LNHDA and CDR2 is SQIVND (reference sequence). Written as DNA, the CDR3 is TGTGCCAGTAGTATGTCCCCAACAGGGGGCGATCCCCAGCATTTT. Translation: CASSMSPTGGDPQHF.

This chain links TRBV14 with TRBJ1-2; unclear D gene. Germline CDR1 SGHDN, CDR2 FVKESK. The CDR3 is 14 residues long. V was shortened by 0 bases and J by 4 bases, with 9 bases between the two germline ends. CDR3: CASSQETGIYGYTF. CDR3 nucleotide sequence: TGTGCCAGCAGCCAAGAAACCGGGATCTATGGCTACACCTTC.

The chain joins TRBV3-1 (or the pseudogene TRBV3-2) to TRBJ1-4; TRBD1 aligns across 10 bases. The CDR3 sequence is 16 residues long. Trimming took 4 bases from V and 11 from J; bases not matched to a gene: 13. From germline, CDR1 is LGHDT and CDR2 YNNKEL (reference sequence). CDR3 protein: CASSRQRQGARPKLFF. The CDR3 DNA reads TGTGCCAGCAGCCGCCAAAGACAGGGGGCGCGTCCCAAACTGTTTTTT.

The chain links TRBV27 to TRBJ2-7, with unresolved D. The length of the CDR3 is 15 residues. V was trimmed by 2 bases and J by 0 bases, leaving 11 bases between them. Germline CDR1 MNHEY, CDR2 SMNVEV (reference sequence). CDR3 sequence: CASSLRRQRSYEQYF. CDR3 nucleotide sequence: TGTGCCAGCAGTTTAAGGCGGCAGCGCTCCTACGAGCAGTACTTC.

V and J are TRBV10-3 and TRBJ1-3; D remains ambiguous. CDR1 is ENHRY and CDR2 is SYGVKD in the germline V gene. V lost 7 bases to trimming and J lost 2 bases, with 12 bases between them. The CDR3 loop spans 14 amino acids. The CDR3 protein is CAIMEGSTGNTIYF. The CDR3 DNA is TGTGCCATCATGGAGGGTTCTACTGGAAACACCATATATTTT.

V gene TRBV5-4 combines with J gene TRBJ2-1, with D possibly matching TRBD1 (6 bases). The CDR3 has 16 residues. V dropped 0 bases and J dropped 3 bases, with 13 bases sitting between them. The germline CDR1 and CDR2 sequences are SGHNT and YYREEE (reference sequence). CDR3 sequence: CASSLASQGRYNEQFF. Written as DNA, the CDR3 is TGTGCCAGCAGCTTGGCCTCACAGGGTCGCTACAATGAGCAGTTCTTC.

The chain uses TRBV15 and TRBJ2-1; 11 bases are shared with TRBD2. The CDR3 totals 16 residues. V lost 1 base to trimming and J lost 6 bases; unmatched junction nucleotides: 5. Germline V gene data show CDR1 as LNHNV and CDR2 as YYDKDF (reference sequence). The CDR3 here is CATSRASGTSGNEQFF. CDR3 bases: TGTGCCACCAGCAGAGCCTCGGGGACTAGCGGCAATGAGCAGTTCTTC.

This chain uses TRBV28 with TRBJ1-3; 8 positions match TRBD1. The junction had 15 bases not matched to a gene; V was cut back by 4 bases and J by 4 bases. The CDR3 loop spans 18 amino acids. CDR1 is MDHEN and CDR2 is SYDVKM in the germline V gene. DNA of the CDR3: TGTGCCAGCAGTTCCGGACAGGGCCTTGTGAACGGAGGAAACACCATATATTTT. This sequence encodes CASSSGQGLVNGGNTIYF. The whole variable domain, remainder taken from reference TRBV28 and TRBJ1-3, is DVKVTQSSRYLVKRTGEKVFLECVQDMDHENMFWYRQDPGLGLRLIYFSYDVKMKEKGDIPEGYSVSREKKERFSLILESASTNQTSMYLCASSSGQGLVNGGNTIYFGEGSWLTVV.

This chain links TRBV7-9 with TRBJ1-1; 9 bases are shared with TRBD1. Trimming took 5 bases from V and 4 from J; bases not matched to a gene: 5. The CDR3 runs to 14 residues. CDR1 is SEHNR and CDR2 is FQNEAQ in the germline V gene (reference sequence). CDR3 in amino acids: CASSPRDRATEAFF. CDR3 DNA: TGTGCCAGCAGCCCGCGGGACAGGGCCACTGAAGCTTTCTTT.

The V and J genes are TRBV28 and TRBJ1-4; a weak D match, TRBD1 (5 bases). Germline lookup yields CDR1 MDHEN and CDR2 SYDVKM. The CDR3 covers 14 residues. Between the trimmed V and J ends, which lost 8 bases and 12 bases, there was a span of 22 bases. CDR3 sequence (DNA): TGTGCCAGCTGCAAGGTGGGGCAAATCTGGGAACTGTTTTTT. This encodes CASCKVGQIWELFF.